The clone carrying this TCR beta chain was observed at least ten times. The data derive from a study of T cells in Graves' hyperthyroidism and ophthalmopathy. From more than 9 ml of fresh peripheral blood, PBMCs were isolated. TCR beta CDR3 region amplification was performed from RNA transcripts. HTBI primers drove first-round RT-PCR of the TCR CDR3. TCRdb re-analysed the multiplex PCR reads in MiXCR, keeping a single row per CDR3 protein. The table has roughly 110,000 distinct CDR3 sequences, 15% to 20% seen once. Germline values: CDR1 GTSNPN, CDR2 SVGIG (reference sequence). With 8 bases removed from V and 4 bases from J, the gap between germline ends came to 15 bases. CDR3 length: 13 residues.

Input material: blood. The sequence was collected from a woman aged 45-65 years with Graves' hyperthyroidism. The chain links TRBV30 to TRBJ2-1, with a tentative D call TRBD2 (5 bases). The CDR3 bases are TGTGCCGGAACCTCGAGGGTGTACAATGAGCAGTTCTTC. As protein: CAGTSRVYNEQFF.